Listed below are T cell receptor beta chains from one sample, sequenced in a study of shared clonotypes between healthy human individuals. TCRdb's table, derived via immunoSEQ multiplex PCR, lists solely in-frame clones and lacks some. The table lists around 2.5 million clones, 80% to 95% of them singletons. The specimen was naive CD4+ T cells from PBMCs. These receptors were obtained from a man aged 18-30 years in good health. Some clones in this sample may be carry-over from other donors' samples. The conserved cysteine and the conserved F or W are not part of the CDR3 here. A clone size is listed for some rows: how often the clone was seen (once, few, many), or a class if it is expanded.

clone_size j_call v_call cdr3_aa
- TRBJ1-4 TRBV9 ASGDVSEKLF
- TRBJ2-1 TRBV28 ASSSPGTLSYNEQF
once TRBJ2-5 TRBV30 AWSLAGAWETQY
- TRBJ1-5 TRBV28 ASKTGSVQPQH
- TRBJ2-1 TRBV19 ASSIGTAGGDEQF
- TRBJ2-7 TRBV5-1 ASRNAGGNEQY
- TRBJ2-1 TRBV9 ASSAPPSGTYNEQF
- TRBJ2-5 TRBV7-9 ASSRRGDQETQY
once TRBJ1-2 TRBV19 ASSIHPTGYT
once TRBJ1-4 TRBV5-1 ASSLPGAGANEKLF
- TRBJ2-5 TRBV7-2 ASSAGQGRTQY
- TRBJ1-1 TRBV6-1 ASNRDKNTEAF
- TRBJ2-7 TRBV19 ASSIPTLGEGEQY
- TRBJ1-1 TRBV9 ASSVLAQGDTEAF
- TRBJ2-2 TRBV5-4 ASSSRGAGTGELF
- TRBJ2-6 TRBV27 ASSSLSGANVLT
- TRBJ2-3 TRBV25-1 ASSARLAESTDTQY
once TRBJ1-5 TRBV18 ASSPQGHSNQPQH
once TRBJ2-7 TRBV9 ASSVGLAGGVYEQY
- TRBJ2-7 TRBV28 ASSYNGLAASSYEQY
- TRBJ1-5 TRBV30 AWSGGGGFSNQPQH
- TRBJ2-1 TRBV7-2 ASSSGPRDEQF
- TRBJ2-7 TRBV5-6 ASSLGTIYEQY
- TRBJ2-5 TRBV7-2 ASSSRTGWQETQY
- TRBJ1-2 TRBV27 ASSLLGYGYT
- TRBJ2-7 TRBV7-2 ASSVSRDGEQY
- TRBJ2-7 TRBV2 ASLRDRAYEQY
once TRBJ1-3 TRBV5-1 ASSPSVQEWTGNTIY
- TRBJ2-7 TRBV2 ASRPSGTGGEQY
- TRBJ1-5 TRBV6-6 ASSYSFSNQPQH
- TRBJ1-2 TRBV19 ASSGSGNYGYT
- TRBJ1-2 TRBV29-1 SVFSDYGYT
- TRBJ2-7 TRBV9 ASSVDGTAAYEQY
- TRBJ1-3 TRBV2 ASSGDRGPSGNTIY
- TRBJ2-7 TRBV18 ASSPRREFSYEQY
- TRBJ2-2 TRBV6-5 ASSYSSGLGAGELF
- TRBJ1-5 TRBV19 ASSREGQPQH
- TRBJ2-2 TRBV7-3 ASSFGGLAGTVRSGELF
- TRBJ2-1 TRBV19 ASSSYRVPRDNEQF
- TRBJ2-2 TRBV19 ASSPTGTELF
once TRBJ1-2 TRBV6-5 ASSYSGVLGYT
- TRBJ2-2 TRBV7-9 ASSLPFGPGELF
- TRBJ2-3 TRBV9 ASSTSGRARGTDTQY
- TRBJ1-4 TRBV2 ASSEDRVGEKLF
- TRBJ2-5 TRBV15 ATSGGQLWETQY
- TRBJ1-6 TRBV6-5 ASRQGYNSPLH
- TRBJ1-6 TRBV7-9 ASSYRTDYNSPLH
few TRBJ1-1 TRBV5-4 ASSRRGPNTEAF
- TRBJ2-3 TRBV10-2 ASSPAGVPDTQY